The 29 T cell receptor delta chains given below trace back to one sample, sequenced in a study of gamma-delta T cells after stem cell transplantation. TCRdb called clones anew from the RT-PCR reads with CATT. The sample consists of about 3,000 delta-chain clones, approximately 2.9% of them appearing once. Sample: gamma-delta T cells. The receptor set was obtained from a human donor. It is not recorded whose cells these are; they may come from a transplant donor.

This clone turned up a few times. For this DNA, TCRdb reports the protein of a much larger clone, which diverges at residue 11, most likely from a read error; the protein presented here is translated directly from the DNA. This chain links TRDV2 with TRDJ1, with D possibly TRDD3 on 5 matching bases. This CDR3 has 15 residues. Germline lookup yields CDR1 GEAIGNYY and CDR2 EKD. CDR3 coding DNA: TGTGCCTGTGACCAATCGTACAGATACACCGGTAAACTCATCTTT. Amino acids: CACDQSYRYTGKLIF.

This clone is labeled as medium-sized. V usage is TRDV3 and J usage is TRDJ1, with a weak D call TRDD3 (8 bases). Germline lookup yields CDR1 TVYSNPD and CDR2 GDNSRS (reference sequence). CDR3 length: 20 residues. Trimming removed 1 base from V and 8 bases from J, with 38 bases in between. CDR3 in DNA: TGTGCCTTTAACAACTATCAGAAATTCCTACATAATACTGGGGGCCCCAAACTCATCTTT. It is translated as CAFNNYQKFLHNTGGPKLIF.

There are a few counts of this clone. The protein TCRdb gives is from a much larger clone and does not agree with this DNA's translation at residue 4, likely a read error; the protein shown here comes from the DNA. The chain carries TRDV2 and TRDJ1; possibly TRDD3 for D (5 bases). Germline assignment: CDR1 GEAIGNYY and CDR2 EKD. This CDR3 is 19 amino acids long. The CDR3 loop reads CACHTAWRGARLTPDKLIF. CDR3 in DNA: TGTGCCTGTCACACCGCGTGGCGGGGGGCCCGGCTTACACCCGATAAACTCATCTTT.

With regard to this clone: TCRdb records a much larger clone's protein for this DNA, with a difference at residue 6 that likely arises from a read error; the protein given is the translation of the DNA. The chain carries TRDV2 and TRDJ1, with D maybe TRDD3 (6 bases). Germline values: CDR1 GEAIGNYY, CDR2 EKD. V lost 1 base, J lost 0 bases, and 14 bases lay in between. The CDR3 is made up of 16 amino acids. The CDR3 here is CACDTAGDPYTDKLIF. DNA of the CDR3: TGTGCCTGTGACACTGCAGGGGATCCGTACACCGATAAACTCATCTTT.

This clone came up a few times. The protein held in TCRdb is that of a much larger clone and does not match this DNA's translation at residue 13, likely because of a read error; the protein shown is translated from the DNA. This CDR3 reads CACDTIRRGDKYADKLIF. Written as DNA, the CDR3 is TGTGCCTGTGACACCATCCGCCGGGGGGACAAGTACGCCGATAAACTCATCTTT. The V call is TRDV2, the J call TRDJ1; D may be TRDD3 (6 bases). With 0 bases removed from V and 3 bases from J, the gap between germline ends came to 22 bases. The CDR3 contains 18 residues. Per germline, CDR1 GEAIGNYY and CDR2 EKD.

This clone has more than one count but fewer than ten. A much larger clone differs from this one at a single base, so this may be a read error. Other DNA variants within this sample encode the same CDR3. The gene calls are TRDV2 and TRDJ3; D gene ambiguous. The CDR3 contains 18 residues. CDR1 is GEAIGNYY and CDR2 is EKD in the germline V gene. CDR3 region: CACDPGAIRTWDTRQMFF. In nucleotides, the CDR3 is TGCGCCTGTGACCCCGGAGCGATCCGTACCTGGGACACCCGACAGATGTTTTTC.

With respect to this clone: This likely came from a read error, as a far larger clone is one base away. Other DNA sequences in this sample translate to the same CDR3. The chain has TRDV2 and TRDJ1; perhaps TRDD3 as D (6 bases). V gave up 1 base and J gave up 0 bases, with 17 bases separating them. The CDR3 covers 17 residues. Germline-derived CDR1 and CDR2 are GEAIGNYY and EKD. Written as DNA, the CDR3 is TGTGCCTGTGACACAGTGGGGGCTGATAAGAACACCGATAAACTCATCTTT. Amino acids: CACDTVGADKNTDKLIF.

This clone has only a few counts. This may come from a read error, since a much larger clone is one base off. This chain connects TRDV2 to TRDJ1, with 9 nucleotides matching TRDD3. V shed 0 bases and J 4 bases; nucleotides not matched to a gene: 32. The CDR3 covers 24 residues. CDR1 GEAIGNYY and CDR2 EKD come from the germline V gene. The CDR3, as DNA: TGTGCCTGTGACACCCTTCCTGCGGCCTTTAATCGGGGATACGCGGGGGAGAAGGTCGATAAACTCATCTTT. Protein sequence: CACDTLPAAFNRGYAGEKVDKLIF.

This clone occurred a few times. The chain employs TRDV1 and TRDJ1; 9 bases are a match to TRDD3. Germline CDR1 and CDR2: TSWWSYY and QGS. The CDR3 has 18 residues. J gave up 1 base and V 4 bases, and 13 bases lay outside the gene matches. This chain's CDR3 is CALGGHLRWGIATDKLIF. Written as DNA, the CDR3 is TGTGCTCTTGGGGGCCACCTACGTTGGGGGATAGCCACCGATAAACTCATCTTT.

In its sample, this clone was seen a few times. It differs at one base from a far larger clone, so likely a read error. Other nucleotide sequences from this sample produce the same CDR3. The chain carries TRDV2 and TRDJ1; 9 positions agree with TRDD3. CDR1 is GEAIGNYY and CDR2 is EKD in the germline V gene. This CDR3 is built from 20 residues. The CDR3 here is CACDSNLLGERGLGADKLIF. The CDR3 coding sequence is TGCGCCTGTGACTCCAACTTACTGGGGGAGAGAGGCCTCGGCGCCGATAAACTCATCTTT.

As regards this clone: This clone may be a read error of a much larger clone one base away. The sample has other DNA sequences that encode this CDR3 too. CDR3 sequence: CACDTAGVISWDTRQMFF. Here the CDR3 DNA reads TGTGCCTGTGACACCGCTGGGGTTATCTCCTGGGACACCCGGCAGATGTTTTTC. V and J are TRDV2 and TRDJ3, with D perhaps TRDD3 (6 bases). Germline V lookup: CDR1 GEAIGNYY, CDR2 EKD. The CDR3 is made up of 18 amino acids.

This clone was seen a handful of times. A far larger clone is off by one base, so a read error is likely. The sample contains more than one DNA sequence encoding this CDR3. The chain combines TRDV2 with TRDJ2; a possible D gene is TRDD1 (5 bases). The CDR3 is 20 residues long. Per the germline V gene, CDR1 is GEAIGNYY and CDR2 is EKD. CDR3 residues: CACDTLNTHGSFSSAAQLFF. CDR3 nucleotides: TGTGCCTGTGACACCCTAAATACTCATGGGTCTTTCAGTTCGGCAGCGCAACTCTTCTTT.

This clone was found a few times. The amino acid sequence in TCRdb belongs to a much larger clone and departs from this DNA's translation at residue 4, likely a sequencing read error; the sequence shown is translated from the DNA. CDR3 region: CACNHVLGVHTDKLIF. The CDR3 bases are TGTGCCTGTAACCACGTACTGGGGGTCCACACCGATAAACTCATCTTT. This rearrangement joins TRDV2 to TRDJ1; 8 nucleotides agree with TRDD3. CDR3 length equals 16 residues. J gave up 0 bases and V 6 bases, and 11 bases lay outside the gene matches. CDR1 is GEAIGNYY and CDR2 is EKD in the germline V gene.

The sample holds a few counts of this clone. This sequence may be a read error, since a much larger clone differs from it by one base. Different DNA sequences within this sample yield the same CDR3. V is TRDV2 and J is TRDJ1, with 12 bases aligning to TRDD3. The germline V gene has CDR1 GEAIGNYY and CDR2 EKD. V was clipped by 3 bases and J by 0 bases; unmatched bases: 13. There are 19 residues in the CDR3. CDR3 sequence reads: CACDADPDWGILNTDKLIF. CDR3 sequence (DNA): TGTGCCTGTGACGCGGACCCCGACTGGGGGATACTTAACACCGATAAACTCATCTTT.

This clone turned up a few times. This probably arose from a read error, given a far larger clone one base away. The chain combines TRDV2 with TRDJ1; D may be TRDD3 (5 bases). Germline assignment: CDR1 GEAIGNYY and CDR2 EKD. The V end was cut by 3 bases, the J end by 4 bases, with 17 bases between. The CDR3 contains 15 residues. CDR3 sequence: CACDAAGSPLDKLIF. The CDR3 DNA follows: TGTGCCTGTGACGCCGCGGGGAGCCCCCTCGATAAACTCATCTTT.

This clone was observed a handful of times. This sequence is one base from a far larger clone and is likely a read error. Other DNA variants within this sample encode the same CDR3. The chain is built from TRDV2 and TRDJ1; 12 bases line up with TRDD3. CDR3 length: 18 residues. The germline V gene has CDR1 GEAIGNYY and CDR2 EKD. The CDR3 spells CACDTVSGGYANTDKLIF. In DNA, the CDR3 is TGTGCCTGCGACACCGTATCTGGGGGATACGCGAACACCGATAAACTCATCTTT.

With regard to this clone: One base separates it from a far larger clone, so it is likely a read error. Other nucleotide sequences from this sample produce the same CDR3. The chain employs TRDV2 and TRDJ1; 7 bases fit TRDD3. The CDR3 runs to 17 residues. Looked up from germline, CDR1 is GEAIGNYY and CDR2 is EKD. The trim removed 1 base at V and 2 bases at J, leaving 12 bases unmatched. CDR3: CACDTLGWGTMTDKLIF. CDR3 nucleotide sequence: TGTGCCTGTGACACGCTCGGTTGGGGGACCATGACCGATAAACTCATCTTT.

Of note for this clone: The TCRdb protein comes from a much larger clone and disagrees with this DNA's translation at residue 5, likely due to a read error; the protein given here is derived from the DNA. This rearrangement joins TRDV2 to TRDJ1; TRDD3 matches 8 bases. The CDR3 length is 18 residues. CDR1 GEAIGNYY and CDR2 EKD come from the germline V gene. V shed 3 bases and J 0 bases; nucleotides not matched to a gene: 14. The CDR3 reads CACDSLTGGRPYTDKLIF. CDR3 sequence (DNA): TGTGCCTGTGACTCCCTTACTGGGGGTCGGCCTTACACCGATAAACTCATCTTT.

A remark on this clone: This DNA translates differently at residue 11 from the TCRdb protein, which is that of a much larger clone; a read error is likely, and the protein shown is the DNA's own translation. The V call is TRDV2, the J call TRDJ1, with 9 nucleotides matching TRDD3. CDR3 length equals 15 residues. Germline values: CDR1 GEAIGNYY, CDR2 EKD. The CDR3 reads CACEGLGDISEKLIF. The CDR3 DNA reads TGTGCCTGTGAGGGATTGGGGGATATCTCCGAGAAACTCATCTTT.

The table lists this clone with a few counts. The protein that TCRdb holds for this DNA derives from a much larger clone and differs from the translated DNA at residue 8, which likely indicates a read error; the protein shown here is translated from the DNA. The rearrangement links TRDV2 to TRDJ1; 8 bases line up with TRDD3. V shed 3 bases and J 4 bases; nucleotides not matched to a gene: 9. This CDR3 is 15 amino acids long. The germline CDR1 and CDR2 sequences are GEAIGNYY and EKD. The DNA of the CDR3 is TGTGCCTGTGACTTACTGGGGGCTACGGGCGATAAACTCATCTTT. Translating gives CACDLLGATGDKLIF.

This clone has only a few counts. A single base separates this from a much larger clone, so it may be a read error. V usage is TRDV2 and J usage is TRDJ1; weak D call: TRDD2 (5 bases). CDR3 length equals 17 residues. V shed 0 bases and J shed 7 bases, with 23 bases lying between them. From germline, CDR1 is GEAIGNYY and CDR2 EKD. The CDR3 reads CACDTVLADSLRGKLIF. The CDR3 region has the DNA TGTGCCTGTGACACCGTGTTGGCGGATTCCTTAAGAGGTAAACTCATCTTT.

This clone was recorded a few times. This likely traces to a read error, being one base from a far larger clone. The chain links TRDV2 to TRDJ1; D gene unclear. The germline gives CDR1 GEAIGNYY, CDR2 EKD. Trimming removed 1 base at V and 4 bases at J, with 21 bases between. CDR3 length: 17 residues. CDR3 nucleotide sequence: TGTGCCTGTGACACAGTAGGGGCTGATAAGAACATCGATAAACTCATCTTT. Its protein product is CACDTVGADKNIDKLIF.

The table lists this clone with a few counts. This probably arose from a read error, given a far larger clone one base away. The J gene is TRDJ1, the V gene TRDV2, with 10 bases fitting TRDD3. After removal of 2 bases from V and 1 base from J, the junction contained 27 bases not matched to a gene. This CDR3 spans 23 amino acids. Germline CDR1 GEAIGNYY, CDR2 EKD. The CDR3 loop reads CACDILVPTPQVGDTSLTDKLIF. CDR3 nucleotide sequence: TGTGCCTGTGACATTTTAGTTCCTACACCCCAGGTGGGGGATACTTCACTCACCGATAAACTCATCTTT.

The chain recombines TRDV2 with TRDJ1; perhaps TRDD3 as D (6 bases). The V gene's germline CDR1 is GEAIGNYY and CDR2 EKD. This CDR3 has 17 residues. The V gene lost 0 bases and the J gene lost 0 bases, with 16 bases spanning the gap. Here the CDR3 reads CACDTVRCGDHTDKLIF. In DNA, the CDR3 is TGTGCCTGTGACACCGTACGTTGTGGGGATCACACCGATAAACTCATCTTT.

Notes on this clone: One base separates it from a far larger clone, so it is likely a read error. Additional DNA sequences in this sample encode the identical CDR3. The J gene is TRDJ1, the V gene TRDV2; 10 bases match TRDD3. Germline V lookup: CDR1 GEAIGNYY, CDR2 EKD. The CDR3 is 16 residues long. The junction had 3 bases not matched to a gene; V was cut back by 0 bases and J by 0 bases. CDR3: CACDTLGDRYTDKLIF. CDR3 sequence (DNA): TGTGCCTGTGACACCCTGGGGGATAGGTACACCGATAAACTCATCTTT.

Note on this clone: This may be a read error, as it is one base from a much larger clone. The chain carries TRDV2 and TRDJ1; tentative D call: TRDD1 (5 bases). Germline assignment: CDR1 GEAIGNYY and CDR2 EKD. This CDR3 has 17 amino acids. The ends were cut back, 3 bases at V and 3 bases at J, with 22 bases in the middle. The CDR3 protein is CACDPLLADSRADKLIF. CDR3 DNA: TGTGCCTGTGACCCACTCCTCGCCGATAGTAGGGCCGATAAACTCATCTTT.

To note about this clone: A far larger clone is off by one base, so a read error is likely. Other nucleotide sequences from this sample produce the same CDR3. The rearrangement joins TRDV2 to TRDJ1; maybe TRDD3 (6 bases). Germline V lookup: CDR1 GEAIGNYY, CDR2 EKD. CDR3 length: 17 residues. The CDR3 reads CACDKVGASFYTDKLIF. CDR3 sequence (DNA): TGCGCCTGTGACAAGGTGGGGGCTTCTTTTTACACCGATAAACTCATCTTT.

The V gene is TRDV1, the J gene TRDJ1, with 8 positions matching TRDD3. The CDR3 extends over 21 amino acids. With 0 bases clipped from V and 2 bases from J, the junction kept 20 bases outside the gene matches. CDR1 TSWWSYY and CDR2 QGS come from the germline V gene. CDR3 DNA sequence: TGTGCTCTTGGGGAACTGGGCCCAAACTGGGGGTCCACCCGTGGAACCGATAAACTCATCTTT. Translated, it gives CALGELGPNWGSTRGTDKLIF.

Concerning this clone itself: The protein that TCRdb holds for this DNA derives from a much larger clone and differs from the translated DNA at residue 16, which likely indicates a read error; the protein shown here is translated from the DNA. This chain links TRDV2 with TRDJ3; D is possibly TRDD3 (5 bases). CDR1 GEAIGNYY and CDR2 EKD come from the germline V gene. This CDR3 spans 18 amino acids. The CDR3, as DNA: TGTGCCTGTGACCCCGGAGCGATCCGTACCTGGGACACCCGACAGGTGTTTTTC. Amino acid sequence: CACDPGAIRTWDTRQVFF.